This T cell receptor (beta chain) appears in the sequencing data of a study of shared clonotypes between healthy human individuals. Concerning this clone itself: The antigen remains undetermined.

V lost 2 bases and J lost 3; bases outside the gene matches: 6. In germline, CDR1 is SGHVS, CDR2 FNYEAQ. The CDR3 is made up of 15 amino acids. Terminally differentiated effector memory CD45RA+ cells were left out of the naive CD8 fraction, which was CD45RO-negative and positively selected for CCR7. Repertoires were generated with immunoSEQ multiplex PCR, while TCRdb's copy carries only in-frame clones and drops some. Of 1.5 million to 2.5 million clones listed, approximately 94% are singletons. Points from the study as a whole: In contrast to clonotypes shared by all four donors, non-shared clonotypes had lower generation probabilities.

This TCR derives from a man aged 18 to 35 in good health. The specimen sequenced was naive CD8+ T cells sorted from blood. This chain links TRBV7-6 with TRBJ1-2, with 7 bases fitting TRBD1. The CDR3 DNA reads TGTGCCAGCAGCTTAACTATTACAGGGGACTATGGCTACACCTTC. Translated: CASSLTITGDYGYTF.